This T cell receptor beta chain is drawn from a study of T cell clonotyping in hematopoietic cell transplantation. Overall study findings and caveats: Few recipient clonotypes overlapped donors; over 95% were de novo at given depth. Cells were unsorted, so CD4 and CD8 contributions were not separated.

The protocol was immunoSEQ multiplex PCR, while the TCRdb copy is restricted to in-frame clones and leaves out a portion. The table lists some 13,000 clones, over 80% of them singletons. As concerns this clone: What it binds is not known.

Time point: recipient sample about 28 days before transplant, after cytoreduction. The V gene lost 7 bases and the J gene lost 4 bases, with 14 bases spanning the gap. CDR1 SEHNR and CDR2 FQNEAQ come from the germline V gene (reference sequence). CDR3 length equals 13 residues. The sequence was collected from a man in his fifties or sixties with acute myeloid leukemia. Some clones in this sample may be carry-over from other donors' samples. The chain joins TRBV7-9 to TRBJ2-7; D call uncertain. The sequencing used peripheral blood mononuclear cells, collected before stem cell transplant. CDR3 bases: TGTGCCAGCACCCCCCTGGAAGTGTACGAGCAGTACTTC. Its translation is CASTPLEVYEQYF.